The 20 T cell receptor beta chains below all came from one sample that was sequenced in a study of human T cells and chemical hapten exposure. The time point here: healthy volunteer bleed at 6 weeks. Whole blood, unfractionated, served as the material for total RNA extraction. Each CDR3 protein gets one entry after TCRdb re-called the RACE reads with MiXCR. The table records under 90,000 distinct CDR3 sequences, roughly 8.6% of them present only once. Sequenced: whole blood. Every receptor here comes from a male donor in good health. Some clones in this sample may be carry-over from other donors' samples.

This clonotype turned up a few times. The chain joins TRBV11-1 to TRBJ2-2; 9 nucleotides agree with TRBD1. Trimming removed 4 bases from V and 0 bases from J; junction bases left unmatched: 9. This CDR3 is 18 amino acids long. Germline-derived CDR1 and CDR2 are SGHAT and FQDESV (reference sequence). CDR3 nucleotide sequence: TGTGCCAGCAGCTCTTTACAGGGGGCCCTCGCGAACACCGGGGAGCTGTTTTTT. Protein sequence: CASSSLQGALANTGELFF.

The chain recombines TRBV29-1 with TRBJ2-1; 10 bases map to TRBD1. This CDR3 has 14 residues. Germline assignment: CDR1 SQVTM and CDR2 ANQGSEA. The J segment lost 6 bases and the V segment lost 6 bases, leaving 8 bases of the junction unmatched. This chain's CDR3 is CSVPTGGRGNEQFF. The CDR3, as DNA: TGCAGCGTCCCGACAGGGGGCCGGGGCAATGAGCAGTTCTTC.

A few counts support this clonotype. The rearrangement uses TRBV7-2 and TRBJ2-1, with 11 bases fitting TRBD2. CDR1 SGHTA and CDR2 FQGNSA come from the germline V gene. The trim removed 1 base at V and 7 bases at J, leaving 6 bases unmatched. There are 16 residues in the CDR3. As DNA, the CDR3 is TGTGCCAGCAGCTTAGGGGGTAGCGGGAGGGCTAATGAGCAGTTCTTC. Protein product: CASSLGGSGRANEQFF.

This chain joins TRBV11-1 and TRBJ1-1; TRBD1 matches 7 bases. V lost 4 bases, J lost 9 bases, and 14 bases stayed unmatched. Germline V gene data show CDR1 as SGHAT and CDR2 as FQDESV (reference sequence). The CDR3 loop spans 15 amino acids. The CDR3 here is CASSSRTGETLKAFF. Written as DNA, the CDR3 is TGTGCCAGCAGCTCGCGGACAGGCGAAACACTGAAAGCTTTCTTT.

The chain carries TRBV3-1 and TRBJ2-4, with TRBD2 identical over 12 bases. CDR3 length: 17 residues. With V trimmed by 0 bases and J by 7 bases, 7 bases remained unmatched. From germline, CDR1 is LGHDT and CDR2 YNNKEL (reference sequence). The CDR3 DNA reads as TGTGCCAGCAGCCAAGAGGTACTAGCGGGGGGAGGTAACATTCAGTACTTC. Encoded protein: CASSQEVLAGGGNIQYF.

V gene TRBV6-2 or TRBV6-3 combines with J gene TRBJ2-7; 9 bases line up with TRBD1. Germline V gene data show CDR1 as MNHEY and CDR2 as SVGEGT. V lost 6 bases and J lost 5; bases outside the gene matches: 8. The CDR3 totals 14 residues. CDR3 in amino acids: CASRLTDRGNEQYF. The CDR3 DNA follows: TGTGCCAGCAGACTTACGGACAGGGGAAACGAGCAGTACTTC.

Many counts were recorded for this clonotype. The chain recombines TRBV6-6 with TRBJ1-1; 8 nucleotides match TRBD1. The CDR3 is 14 residues long. CDR1 and CDR2 (germline): MNHNY, SVGAGI (reference sequence). V gave up 0 bases and J gave up 5 bases; unmatched junction bases: 2. CDR3 in amino acids: CASSYSGQGTEAFF. The CDR3 DNA reads as TGTGCCAGCAGTTACTCCGGACAGGGTACTGAAGCTTTCTTT.

The chain links TRBV20-1 to TRBJ2-3, with a weak D call TRBD2 (6 bases). Between the trimmed V and J ends, which lost 5 bases and 4 bases, there was a span of 10 bases. The length of the CDR3 is 12 residues. Germline CDR1 and CDR2: DFQATT and SNEGSKA (reference sequence). The CDR3 DNA sequence: TGCAGTGCTCCTACTAGCCCAGATACGCAGTATTTT. Translated: CSAPTSPDTQYF.

This clonotype was recorded a few times. The CDR3 reads CASSLVERGEAFF. CDR3 DNA: TGTGCCAGCAGTTTAGTGGAGAGGGGAGAAGCTTTCTTT. The chain couples TRBV12-3 or TRBV12-4 to TRBJ1-1; weak D call: TRBD1 (5 bases). Trimming removed 1 base at V and 8 bases at J, with 11 bases between. The CDR3 totals 13 residues.

The chain recombines TRBV12-3 or TRBV12-4 with TRBJ1-1; a possible D gene is TRBD1 (6 bases). CDR3 size: 18 residues. Trimming pared 4 bases from V and 0 bases from J, leaving 21 bases between. The CDR3 DNA follows: TGTGCCAGCAGTTCTTCCCGTACAGGGCTAGTTTTGAACACTGAAGCTTTCTTT. Encoded protein: CASSSSRTGLVLNTEAFF.

The rearrangement uses TRBV7-8 and TRBJ2-1; TRBD2 is a possible D gene (6 bases). Germline V gene data show CDR1 as SGHVS and CDR2 as FQNEAQ. The CDR3 loop spans 16 amino acids. The V end was cut by 5 bases, the J end by 6 bases, with 20 bases between. The CDR3 DNA reads as TGTGCCAGCAGCGGGCACGGGGCGGGGTCTTTCAATGAGCAGTTCTTC. It codes for CASSGHGAGSFNEQFF. Complete variable domain (other parts from reference TRBV7-8 and TRBJ2-1): GAGVSQSPRYKVAKRGQDVALRCDPISGHVSLFWYQQALGQGPEFLTYFQNEAQLDKSGLPSDRFFAERPEGSVSTLKIQRTQQEDSAVYLCASSGHGAGSFNEQFFGPGTRLTVL.

This clonotype occurred a few times. V usage is TRBV29-1 and J usage is TRBJ2-1; 8 nucleotides align to TRBD2. The V gene end was trimmed by 5 bases and the J gene end by 10 bases; junction bases not matched to a gene: 13. Germline V lookup: CDR1 SQVTM, CDR2 ANQGSEA. This CDR3 region has 14 residues. This chain's CDR3 is CSVNRAGALREQFF. CDR3 DNA: TGCAGCGTTAATCGAGCGGGAGCGCTCCGCGAGCAGTTCTTC.

This clonotype was picked up a small number of times. This sequence joins TRBV5-6 and TRBJ1-1; D unresolved. Trimming removed 3 bases from V and 3 bases from J, with 6 bases in between. CDR1 is SGHDT and CDR2 is YYEEEE in the germline V gene. The CDR3 length is 12 residues. CDR3 region: CASSSPHTEAFF. The CDR3 DNA reads as TGTGCCAGCAGCTCCCCACACACTGAAGCTTTCTTT.

The rearrangement links TRBV6-1 to TRBJ1-2; D call uncertain. This CDR3 contains 15 residues. Trimming cost V 3 bases and J 4 bases, with 15 bases left between them. Germline V CDR1 and CDR2: MNHNS, SASEGT. The CDR3 nucleotides are TGTGCCAGCAGTGACGGACTTATGTCAATCTATGGCTACACCTTC. Its protein is CASSDGLMSIYGYTF.

This clonotype occurred a few times. The chain couples TRBV29-1 to TRBJ1-2, with a possible D match to TRBD1 (6 bases). The CDR3 extends over 12 amino acids. V was pared by 4 bases and J by 4 bases, with 10 bases between. The V gene's germline CDR1 is SQVTM and CDR2 ANQGSEA. The CDR3 here is CSVVRGGYGYTF. CDR3 coding DNA: TGCAGCGTTGTCAGGGGAGGCTATGGCTACACCTTC.

The V call is TRBV7-9, the J call TRBJ1-6; D unclear. Deletions cut 7 bases from V and 3 bases from J, with 16 bases between. CDR1 and CDR2 from the germline V gene are SEHNR and FQNEAQ (reference sequence). The length of the CDR3 is 16 residues. The CDR3 is CASTSSSGIYNSPLHF. CDR3 DNA: TGTGCCAGCACTTCGTCGTCCGGGATCTATAATTCACCCCTCCACTTT.

This clonotype was found a few times. V and J are TRBV12-3 or TRBV12-4 and TRBJ1-1; TRBD1 is a possible D gene (5 bases). V was trimmed by 0 bases and J by 5 bases, leaving 7 bases between them. The CDR3 has 13 amino acids. The CDR3 sequence is CASSLAEGTEAFF. The CDR3 DNA sequence: TGTGCCAGCAGTTTAGCGGAGGGGACTGAAGCTTTCTTT.

This clonotype showed up many times. The chain couples TRBV7-9 to TRBJ2-2; D gene ambiguous. Per the germline V gene, CDR1 is SEHNR and CDR2 is FQNEAQ (reference sequence). The CDR3 spans 14 residues. Trimming removed 2 bases at V and 5 bases at J, with 9 bases between. The CDR3 loop reads CASSLLEETGELFF. The CDR3 coding sequence is TGTGCCAGCAGCTTACTGGAAGAAACCGGGGAGCTGTTTTTT.

This clonotype has a count of ten or more. V and J are TRBV10-3 and TRBJ2-1; TRBD2 might be the D (7 bases). Germline V gives CDR1 ENHRY, CDR2 SYGVKD. The CDR3 is 14 residues long. V lost 6 bases to trimming and J lost 8 bases, with 17 bases between them. CDR3 protein: CAIRGSGTRDEQFF. The CDR3 DNA reads TGTGCCATCAGGGGGAGCGGGACAAGGGATGAGCAGTTCTTC.

This clonotype is medium-sized within its sample. The chain carries TRBV6-1 and TRBJ2-5; 9 nucleotides agree with TRBD1. CDR1 and CDR2 from the germline V gene are MNHNS and SASEGT. The ends lost 1 base at V and 4 bases at J; junction bases unmatched: 7. CDR3 length: 16 amino acids. The CDR3 DNA sequence: TGTGCCAGCAGTGAAGATACGGGACAGGGCGCAGAGACCCAGTACTTC. This codes for CASSEDTGQGAETQYF.